The 5 T cell receptor beta chains given below trace back to one sample, sequenced in a study of post-analysis software for immune sequencing data. Study-wide results and limits: There were five TRBV segments more frequent in patients than controls, and TRBV5-6, TRBV5-1 and TRBV20-1 were among them.

These receptors have no identified antigens. The TCR beta cDNA libraries carried unique molecular identifiers. Each CDR3 protein is one row after TCRdb ran MiXCR on the PCR reads. Seen here are hundreds of thousands of distinct CDR3 sequences, around 47% observed once, and the top ten hold over 1.5%. What was sequenced was blood. These receptors all stem from a girl aged 5 to 17 with multiple sclerosis.

This sequence joins TRBV10-3 and TRBJ2-7, with 10 bases lining up with TRBD1. The CDR3 is made up of 15 amino acids. J gave up 2 bases and V 3 bases, and 4 bases lay outside the gene matches. CDR1 ENHRY and CDR2 SYGVKD come from the germline V gene. The CDR3 sequence is CAISDLGQGAYEQYF. The CDR3 DNA follows: TGTGCCATCAGTGACCTCGGACAGGGGGCCTACGAGCAGTACTTC.

This sequence joins TRBV24-1 and TRBJ2-3; D gene unclear. Germline CDR1 KGHDR, CDR2 SFDVKD. The V and J ends lost 7 bases and 6 bases respectively, with 13 bases between them. The CDR3 extends over 13 amino acids. The CDR3 protein is CATSTLGVDTQYF. The CDR3 bases are TGTGCCACCAGCACCCTGGGCGTGGATACGCAGTATTTT.

This clonotype turned up a few times. The rearrangement joins TRBV6-5 to TRBJ2-1; weak D call: TRBD1 (6 bases). CDR1 and CDR2 from the germline V gene are MNHEY and SVGAGI. V lost 4 bases, J lost 0 bases, and 16 bases lay in between. The CDR3 is 17 amino acids. The DNA of the CDR3 is TGTGCCAGCAGTTCACGGACAGTTTTTAGCTCCTACAATGAGCAGTTCTTC. It translates to CASSSRTVFSSYNEQFF.

This clonotype was seen only a few times. V gene TRBV5-1 combines with J gene TRBJ2-1; 7 positions agree with TRBD2. Germline V gene sequence: CDR1 SGHRS, CDR2 YFSETQ. The CDR3 sequence is 12 residues long. After removal of 5 bases from V and 10 bases from J, the junction contained 6 bases not matched to a gene. Here the CDR3 reads CASRGGRAEQFF. The CDR3 region has the DNA TGCGCCAGCAGGGGCGGGAGAGCCGAGCAGTTCTTC. The full variable domain, with the rest looked up from reference TRBV5-1 and TRBJ2-1, is KAGVTQTPRYLIKTRGQQVTLSCSPISGHRSVSWYQQTPGQGLQFLFEYFSETQRNKGNFPGRFSGRQFSNSRSEMNVSTLELGDSALYLCASRGGRAEQFFGPGTRLTVL.

In this sample, this clonotype turned up a few times. V usage is TRBV4-1 and J usage is TRBJ2-1, with D possibly being TRBD2 (7 bases). The CDR3 runs to 14 residues. The ends were cut back, 1 base at V and 10 bases at J, with 14 bases in the middle. Germline V gene sequence: CDR1 MGHRA, CDR2 YSYEKL. The CDR3 loop is CASSQAGGLEEQFF. In DNA form, the CDR3 reads TGCGCCAGCAGCCAAGCGGGGGGCCTCGAAGAGCAGTTCTTC.